This TCR beta chain derives from a study of regulatory T cells in long-lasting Graves disease (dated by TCRdb to the early 2020s). Context from the whole study: Patients with newly diagnosed Graves' disease had been on antithyroid drugs for under 3 months. Persistent Graves' disease patients were compared with newly diagnosed Graves' disease patients by peripheral blood TCR sequencing and RNA sequencing. The study was conducted in China and was registered as a clinical trial. A total of roughly 35 samples were covered by TCR sequencing, comprising around 13 persistent and around 20 newly diagnosed Graves' disease patients.

The CDR3 goes from the cysteine to the phenylalanine over 15 residues. The entry retains the CDR3 DNA only, 45 bases that are in frame from base 1. The germline V gene specifies MNHNS as CDR1 and SASEGT as CDR2. Trimming takes 7 bases off V and 5 bases off J; junction bases not matched to a gene: 13. The library was generated by multiplex PCR. The run used an Illumina HiSeq 4000. iRepertoire HTBI primers and Arm-PCR amplification of CDR3 regions were used to construct TCR beta libraries. PCR products were gel purified before sequencing. The source study handled its data this way. Gene usage analysis of CDR3 amino acid clonotypes used the 55 to 80 TRBV and some 13 TRBJ segments found across samples. COPE and FqMerger were used to merge the filtered high-quality paired reads into contigs. BLAST was used to align contigs to the IMGT TRBV, TRBD and TRBJ reference genes, and CDR3 was defined following IMGT. Clonotypes above 0.1% frequency were classified as highly expanded clones. Shannon entropy was used to measure repertoire diversity, and the Gini coefficient was used to measure V-J evenness. A clonotype found in more than one individual was treated as public. Using fastp trimming at Q25 and MiXCR clonotype assembly, TCRdb reanalyzed the public sequencing data and kept in-frame beta chains. Each record represents a unique CDR3 protein, reported with the most common genes and DNA among its rows. The V and J calls follow TCRdb's processing rather than the paper's. This sample comprises roughly 420,000 distinct CDR3 sequences, around a sixth of them detected only once. 22% of the sample is in the top ten clones.

The meaning of the sample's time point label: newly diagnosed GD, antithyroid drugs for less than 3 months. RNA was extracted from PBMCs in TRIzol for both TCR sequencing and RNA sequencing. The diagnosis of Graves' disease followed American Thyroid Association guidelines. Patients were recruited from an endocrinology department in Xi'an, China. Each patient gave approximately 9 milliliters of peripheral blood, collected in an EDTA anticoagulant tube. PBMCs were isolated by Ficoll Paque Plus density gradient separation without further T cell sorting. An Agilent 2100 Bioanalyzer and agarose gel were used to check RNA quality, and a NanoDrop 2000 was used to measure RNA concentration. Overall study outcomes, separate from this receptor: The authors acknowledged the small sample size as a limitation that may reduce accuracy. Lower TCR Shannon entropy and fewer highly expanded clones were observed in persistent Graves' disease patients than in newly diagnosed patients, which suggested clonal expansion. The study examined only peripheral blood because the primary lesion, thyroid tissue, could not be accessed. Sequencing and analysis were restricted to the TCR beta chain. Persistent disease showed preferential use of TRBV28, TRBJ1-2 and TRBJ2-5, whereas newly diagnosed disease favored TRBV20-1 and TRBJ2-1. More public clonotypes were shared among persistent patients (over 2,500) than among newly diagnosed patients (966).

This clonotype was counted ten times or more. Its binding antigen is unknown. Base qualities are not provided; no much larger clone lies one nucleotide away. The source was peripheral blood mononuclear cells (PBMCs), collected at new diagnosis, from a patient treated with antithyroid drugs. The V and J genes are TRBV6-1 and TRBJ1-1, and 7 bases in between align with TRBD1. The clonotype comes from a female donor with Graves disease. The CDR3 in this case is CASTTGKFVGTEAFF. The nucleotides are TGTGCCAGCACGACAGGGAAATTTGTGGGTACTGAAGCTTTCTTT.